The clone carrying this TCR gamma chain was seen more than once but under ten times. Its antigen is unknown. There are 11 residues in the CDR3. CDR1 and CDR2 (germline): VTNTFY, YDVSTARD (reference sequence). J lost 10 bases, V lost 3 bases, and 6 bases had no gene match. The data belong to a study of Vδ1+ human thymocytes. The template was reverse-transcribed extracted RNA. Multiplex PCR used pooled V-gene forward primers and a constant-region reverse primer to amplify CDR3s. TCRdb re-analyzed the multiplex PCR reads via CATT. The data hold approximately 40,000 gamma-chain clones, with roughly a fifth observed a single time. Study-level findings and limits: Despite high sort purity, about 20% of thymic T cell receptor delta sequences were Vdelta2. Thymic TRG and TRD repertoires appeared highly polyclonal. Unexpected Vdelta2 sequences could cause misinterpretation of bulk repertoire data.

After alphabeta T cell depletion, CD3+ Vdelta1+ Vdelta2- thymocytes were sorted. This receptor was taken from a girl under two years old who had congenital heart surgery. The chain uses TRGV3 and TRGJ1 or TRGJ2. Sequenced input: Vdelta1+ gamma-delta thymocytes from the thymus. Subset denoted: FACS-sorted CD3+ TCRalphabeta- TCRVdelta1+ TCRVdelta2- thymocytes. In nucleotides, the CDR3 is TGTGCCACCTGGGACCGGGCAAAGAAACTCTTT. Protein sequence: CATWDRAKKLF.